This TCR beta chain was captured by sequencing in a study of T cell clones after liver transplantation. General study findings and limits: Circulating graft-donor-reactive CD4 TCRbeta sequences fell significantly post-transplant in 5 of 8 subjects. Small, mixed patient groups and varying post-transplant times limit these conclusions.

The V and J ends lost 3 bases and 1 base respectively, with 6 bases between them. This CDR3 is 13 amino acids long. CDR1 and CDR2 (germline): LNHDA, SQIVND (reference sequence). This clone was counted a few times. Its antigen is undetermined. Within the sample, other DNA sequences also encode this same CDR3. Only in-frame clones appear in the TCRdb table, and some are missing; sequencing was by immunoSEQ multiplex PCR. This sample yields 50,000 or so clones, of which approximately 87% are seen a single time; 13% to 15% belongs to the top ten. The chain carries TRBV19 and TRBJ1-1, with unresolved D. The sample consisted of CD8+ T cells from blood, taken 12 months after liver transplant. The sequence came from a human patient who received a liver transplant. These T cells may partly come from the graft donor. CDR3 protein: CASSINSNTEAFF. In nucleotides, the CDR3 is TGTGCCAGTAGTATTAATTCGAACACTGAAGCTTTCTTT. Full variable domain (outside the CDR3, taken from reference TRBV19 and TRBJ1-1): DGGITQSPKYLFRKEGQNVTLSCEQNLNHDAMYWYRQDPGQGLRLIYYSQIVNDFQKGDIAEGYSVSREKKESFPLTVTSAQKNPTAFYLCASSINSNTEAFFGQGTRLTVV.